The rows below give T cell receptor beta chains drawn from one sample of a study of beta chain features in type 1 diabetes. Clones were read by immunoSEQ multiplex PCR, and TCRdb kept only the in-frame ones, dropping some. The sample records over 150,000 clones, almost 8% being singletons. The specimen sequenced was central memory CD4+ T cells from blood. Every receptor here comes from a young man with type 1 diabetes. Each CDR3 is given with its conserved first and last residue. D genes are given only for firm matches. Expanded clones are given a class, and other clones once, few, many or no size at all.

cdr3_nt	cdr3_aa	j_call	v_call	clone_size	d_call
TGCGCCAGCAGCTTGGATGGACAGACCAAAGCTTTCTTT	CASSLDGQTKAFF	TRBJ1-1	TRBV5-1	few	-
TGTGCCAGCAGCTGGGGCAGGGCGTTCGAGGAGACCCAGTACTTC	CASSWGRAFEETQYF	TRBJ2-5	TRBV7-9	-	-
TGTGCCAGCAGCCCACGGGGAGGGTCGGCTGAAGCTTTCTTT	CASSPRGGSAEAFF	TRBJ1-1	TRBV9	many	-
TGTGCCAGCAGTACGAGACAGGGGAACACTGAAGCTTTCTTT	CASSTRQGNTEAFF	TRBJ1-1	TRBV6-6	-	TRBD1
TGTGCCAGCACCCGGAGACGCGAGCAGTACTTC	CASTRRREQYF	TRBJ2-7	TRBV6-5	few	-
TGTGCCAGCAGTAGCATCTTGGACGAGCAGTACTTC	CASSSILDEQYF	TRBJ2-7	TRBV28	-	-
TGTGCCAGCAGCTTCTTCCGGGAGATCGGCTACACCTTC	CASSFFREIGYTF	TRBJ1-2	TRBV5-6	-	-
TGTGCCAGCAGCTTAGTCCTGTTAGAGACCCAGTACTTC	CASSLVLLETQYF	TRBJ2-5	TRBV7-2	few	-
TGTGCCAGCAGCTCGGGACTCTACAATGAGCAGTTCTTC	CASSSGLYNEQFF	TRBJ2-1	TRBV11-1	-	-
TGTGCCAGTAGCTTTTTAGGAGTTTTTGGAACTAAGCAGTACTTC	CASSFLGVFGTKQYF	TRBJ2-7	TRBV19	once	-
TGTGCCTGGAGCTTAGGGACAGGTTTGATGTACGAGCAGTACTTC	CAWSLGTGLMYEQYF	TRBJ2-7	TRBV30	few	TRBD1
TGTGCCAGCAGCTTCGATCCGGGACTTGATACGCAGTATTTT	CASSFDPGLDTQYF	TRBJ2-3	TRBV5-6	many	-
TGTGCCATCAGTGAGTCGAACGCGGGGGAGACCCAGTACTTC	CAISESNAGETQYF	TRBJ2-5	TRBV10-3	-	-
TGTGCCAGCAGCTTTAAAGCGGACCCTCTATACGAGCAGTACTTC	CASSFKADPLYEQYF	TRBJ2-7	TRBV7-2	few	-
TGTGCCAGCAGAGAGAGCGGGAGTCTTTCCTACGAGCAGTACTTC	CASRESGSLSYEQYF	TRBJ2-7	TRBV6-5	few	TRBD2
TGTGCCTGGAGTCGCGAGGACAGGGTTAACGTCCTGACTTTC	CAWSREDRVNVLTF	TRBJ2-6	TRBV30	-	TRBD1
TGCGCCAGCAGCCAACAACCGGACAGCCTTCTTGAGGAGCAGTACTTC	CASSQQPDSLLEEQYF	TRBJ2-7	TRBV4-3	few	-
TGTGCCAGCAGCCAATTGCAGAGTAGAGCGGAGACCCAGTACTTC	CASSQLQSRAETQYF	TRBJ2-5	TRBV16	few	-
TGTGCCAGCAGCCACCGGGGTAGCTCGAGAGTTGGCAATGAGCAGTTCTTC	CASSHRGSSRVGNEQFF	TRBJ2-1	TRBV5-4	-	-
TGTGCCAGCAGTTTAAGGGCTCCCGGTAGGACACCAACTAGCACAGATACGCAGTATTTT	CASSLRAPGRTPTSTDTQYF	TRBJ2-3	TRBV27	-	-
TGTGCCAGCAGCGTAGCCGGCGGGAGCCAAGAGACCCAGTACTTC	CASSVAGGSQETQYF	TRBJ2-5	TRBV9	-	TRBD2
TGTGCCAGCAGCTTAGAACCTAGCGGGAAGACCGGGGAGCTGTTTTTT	CASSLEPSGKTGELFF	TRBJ2-2	TRBV7-2	few	TRBD2
TGTGCCATCAGCCGGGGCTCTGGAAACACCATATATTTT	CAISRGSGNTIYF	TRBJ1-3	TRBV10-3	-	-
TGTGCCAGCAGCGGGACAGGCGGCTACGAGCAGTACTTC	CASSGTGGYEQYF	TRBJ2-7	TRBV28	-	TRBD1
TGTGCCAGCAGCCAAGCCCCGGGACAGGCCTATGGCTACACCTTC	CASSQAPGQAYGYTF	TRBJ1-2	TRBV4-2	few	TRBD1
TGTGCCAGCAGCAAATACAGGGGCGGATCACCCCTCCACTTT	CASSKYRGGSPLHF	TRBJ1-6	TRBV11-2	-	TRBD1
TGTGCCAGCAGCTTTAGCTCCTACGAGCAGTACTTC	CASSFSSYEQYF	TRBJ2-7	TRBV7-9	few	-
TGTGCCAGCAGCTCCGGGACTAGCGGGAGTGCCGGGGAGCTGTTTTTT	CASSSGTSGSAGELFF	TRBJ2-2	TRBV5-4	-	TRBD2
TGTGCCAGCAGCTTACTGTCTAGCGTTAGTGAGGATGAGCAGTTCTTC	CASSLLSSVSEDEQFF	TRBJ2-1	TRBV11-2	-	-
TGCAGCGTTGGGGACAGAGGGGGGACTGGGACTGAAGCTTTCTTT	CSVGDRGGTGTEAFF	TRBJ1-1	TRBV29-1	few	TRBD1
TGTGCCAGCAGCCCGTCTGGGACAGTGAACACTGAAGCTTTCTTT	CASSPSGTVNTEAFF	TRBJ1-1	TRBV7-2	few	TRBD1
TGCGCCAGCAGCCAAAGGACAGGGAGAGCTCAGCCCCAGCATTTT	CASSQRTGRAQPQHF	TRBJ1-5	TRBV4-1	few	TRBD1
TGTGCCAGCTCACCGAACGCTCCCGGGACAGGGTCCTACGAGCAGTACTTC	CASSPNAPGTGSYEQYF	TRBJ2-7	TRBV18	few	TRBD1